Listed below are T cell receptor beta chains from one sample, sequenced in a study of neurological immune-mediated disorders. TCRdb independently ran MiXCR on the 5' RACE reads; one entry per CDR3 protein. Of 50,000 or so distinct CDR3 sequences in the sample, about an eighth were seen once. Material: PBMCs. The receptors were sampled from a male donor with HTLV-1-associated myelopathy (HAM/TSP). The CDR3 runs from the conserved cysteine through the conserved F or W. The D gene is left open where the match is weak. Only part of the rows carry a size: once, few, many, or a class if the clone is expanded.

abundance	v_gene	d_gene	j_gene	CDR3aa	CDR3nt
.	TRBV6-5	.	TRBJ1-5	CASRQGGDQPQHF	TGTGCCAGCAGACAGGGCGGGGATCAGCCCCAGCATTTT
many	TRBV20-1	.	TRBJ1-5	CSAITGNSNQPQHF	TGCAGTGCTATCACAGGGAATTCGAATCAGCCCCAGCATTTT
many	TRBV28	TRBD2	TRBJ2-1	CASIGEWSSGGRLRREQFF	TGTGCCAGCATCGGGGAATGGTCTAGCGGGGGGAGACTTCGGCGTGAGCAGTTCTTC
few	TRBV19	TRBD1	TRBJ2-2	CASKQGVGELFF	TGTGCCAGTAAGCAGGGGGTCGGGGAGCTGTTTTTT
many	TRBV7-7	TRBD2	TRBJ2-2	CASSRRLAGVSGTGELFF	TGTGCCAGCAGCCGTCGACTAGCGGGGGTGTCTGGGACCGGGGAGCTGTTTTTT
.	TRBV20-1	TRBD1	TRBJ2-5	CSAAPSGTGFETQYF	TGCAGTGCTGCACCCTCCGGGACAGGGTTTGAGACCCAGTACTTC
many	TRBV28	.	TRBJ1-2	CASRPAGLDYGYTF	TGTGCCAGCAGGCCGGCGGGGTTGGACTATGGCTACACCTTC
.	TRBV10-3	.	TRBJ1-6	CAISEEGKINSPLHF	TGTGCCATCAGTGAAGAAGGCAAGATTAATTCACCCCTCCACTTT
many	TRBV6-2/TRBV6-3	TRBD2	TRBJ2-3	CASSSLGGGGVTDTQYF	TGTGCCAGCAGCTCCCTCGGTGGCGGGGGGGTCACAGATACGCAGTATTTT
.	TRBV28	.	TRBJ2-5	CASSEYETQYF	TGTGCCAGCAGTGAATATGAGACCCAGTACTTC
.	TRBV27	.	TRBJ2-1	CASSSGLTMGNEQFF	TGTGCCAGCAGTTCGGGACTTACAATGGGGAATGAGCAGTTCTTC
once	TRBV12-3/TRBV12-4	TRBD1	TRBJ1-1	CASSLKQGTEAFF	TGTGCCAGCAGTCTCAAACAGGGGACTGAAGCTTTCTTT